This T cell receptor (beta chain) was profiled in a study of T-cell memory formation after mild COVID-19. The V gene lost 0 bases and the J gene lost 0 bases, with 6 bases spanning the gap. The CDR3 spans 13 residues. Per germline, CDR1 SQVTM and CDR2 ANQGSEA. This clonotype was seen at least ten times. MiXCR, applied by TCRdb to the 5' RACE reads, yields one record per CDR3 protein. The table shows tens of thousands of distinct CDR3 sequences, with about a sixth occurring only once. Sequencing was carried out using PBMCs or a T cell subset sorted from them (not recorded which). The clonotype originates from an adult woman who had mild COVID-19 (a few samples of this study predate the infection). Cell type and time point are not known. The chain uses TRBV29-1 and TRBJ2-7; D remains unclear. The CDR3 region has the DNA TGCAGCGTTGAAGACAGTCACTCCTACGAGCAGTACTTC. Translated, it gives CSVEDSHSYEQYF.